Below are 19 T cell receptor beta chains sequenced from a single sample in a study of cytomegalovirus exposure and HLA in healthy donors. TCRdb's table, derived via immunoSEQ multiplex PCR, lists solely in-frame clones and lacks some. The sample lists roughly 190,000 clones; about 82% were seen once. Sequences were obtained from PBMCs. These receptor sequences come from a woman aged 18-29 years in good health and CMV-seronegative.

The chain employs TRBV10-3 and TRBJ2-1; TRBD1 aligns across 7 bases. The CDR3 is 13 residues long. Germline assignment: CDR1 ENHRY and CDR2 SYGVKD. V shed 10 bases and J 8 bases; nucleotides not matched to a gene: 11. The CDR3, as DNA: TGTGCCACGGTTAGACAGGGTGTCGATGAGCAGTTCTTC. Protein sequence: CATVRQGVDEQFF.

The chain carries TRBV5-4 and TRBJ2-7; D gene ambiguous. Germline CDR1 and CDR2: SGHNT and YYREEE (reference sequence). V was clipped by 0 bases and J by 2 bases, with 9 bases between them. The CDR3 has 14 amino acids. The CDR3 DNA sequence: TGTGCCAGCAGCTTGGAGAGTGGTACCTACGAGCAGTACTTC. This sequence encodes CASSLESGTYEQYF.

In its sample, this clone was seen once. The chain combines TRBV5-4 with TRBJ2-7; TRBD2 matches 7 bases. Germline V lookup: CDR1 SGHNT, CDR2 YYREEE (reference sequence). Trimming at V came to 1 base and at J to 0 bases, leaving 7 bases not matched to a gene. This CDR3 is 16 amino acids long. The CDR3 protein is CASSLWGSGNSYEQYF. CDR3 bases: TGTGCCAGCAGCTTGTGGGGGAGCGGGAACTCCTACGAGCAGTACTTC.

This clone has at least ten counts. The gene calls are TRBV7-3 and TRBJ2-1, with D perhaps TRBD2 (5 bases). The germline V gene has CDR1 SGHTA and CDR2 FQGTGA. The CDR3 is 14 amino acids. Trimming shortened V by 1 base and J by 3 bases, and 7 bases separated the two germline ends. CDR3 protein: CASSLIGDYNEQFF. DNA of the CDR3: TGTGCCAGCAGCTTAATCGGGGACTACAATGAGCAGTTCTTC.

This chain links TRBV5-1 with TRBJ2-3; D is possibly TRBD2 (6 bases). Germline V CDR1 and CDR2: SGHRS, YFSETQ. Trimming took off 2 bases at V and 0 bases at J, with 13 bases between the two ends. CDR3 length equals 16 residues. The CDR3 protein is CASSLLAGPSTDTQYF. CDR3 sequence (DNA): TGCGCCAGCAGCTTATTGGCGGGGCCGAGCACAGATACGCAGTATTTT.

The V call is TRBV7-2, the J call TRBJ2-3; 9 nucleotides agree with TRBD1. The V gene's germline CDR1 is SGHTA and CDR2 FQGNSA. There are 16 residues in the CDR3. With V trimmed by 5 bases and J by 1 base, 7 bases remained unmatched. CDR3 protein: CASSPLRDRGTDTQYF. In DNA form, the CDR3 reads TGTGCCAGCAGCCCCCTGAGGGACAGGGGCACAGATACGCAGTATTTT.

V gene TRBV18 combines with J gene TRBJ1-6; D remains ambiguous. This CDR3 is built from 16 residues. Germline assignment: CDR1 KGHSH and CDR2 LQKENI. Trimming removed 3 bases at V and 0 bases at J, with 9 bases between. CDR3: CASSPLQDSYNSPLHF. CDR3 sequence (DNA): TGTGCCAGCTCACCGTTACAAGACTCCTATAATTCACCCCTCCACTTT.

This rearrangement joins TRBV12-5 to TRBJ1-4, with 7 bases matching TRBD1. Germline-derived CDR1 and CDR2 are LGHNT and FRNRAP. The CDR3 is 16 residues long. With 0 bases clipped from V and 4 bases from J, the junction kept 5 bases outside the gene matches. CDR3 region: CASGLVRGTVNEKLFF. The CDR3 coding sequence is TGTGCTAGTGGTTTGGTACGAGGGACAGTTAATGAAAAACTGTTTTTT.

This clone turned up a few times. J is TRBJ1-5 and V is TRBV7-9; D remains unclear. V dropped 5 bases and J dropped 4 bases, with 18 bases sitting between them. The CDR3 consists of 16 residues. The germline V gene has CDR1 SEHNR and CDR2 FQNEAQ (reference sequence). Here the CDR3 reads CASSLDTLGGNQPQHF. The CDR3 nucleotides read TGTGCCAGCAGCCTAGACACCCTAGGCGGGAATCAGCCCCAGCATTTT.

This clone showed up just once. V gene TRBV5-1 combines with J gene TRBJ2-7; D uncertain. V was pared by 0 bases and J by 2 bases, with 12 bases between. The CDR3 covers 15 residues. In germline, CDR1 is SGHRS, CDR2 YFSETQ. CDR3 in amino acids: CASSLAPTKTYEQYF. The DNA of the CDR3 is TGCGCCAGCAGCTTGGCCCCCACTAAAACCTACGAGCAGTACTTC.

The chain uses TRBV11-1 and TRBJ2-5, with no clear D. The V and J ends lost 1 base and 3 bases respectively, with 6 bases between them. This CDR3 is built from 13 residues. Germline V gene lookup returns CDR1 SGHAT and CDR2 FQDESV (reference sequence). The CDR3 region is CASSLDPEETQYF. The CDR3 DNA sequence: TGTGCCAGCAGCTTAGATCCGGAAGAGACCCAGTACTTC.

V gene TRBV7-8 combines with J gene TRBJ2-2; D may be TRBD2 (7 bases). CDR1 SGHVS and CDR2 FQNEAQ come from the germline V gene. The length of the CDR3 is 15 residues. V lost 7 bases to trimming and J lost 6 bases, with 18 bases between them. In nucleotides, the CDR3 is TGTGCCAGCACCTCCAAAGGGGGGGATCCCGGGGAGCTGTTTTTT. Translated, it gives CASTSKGGDPGELFF.

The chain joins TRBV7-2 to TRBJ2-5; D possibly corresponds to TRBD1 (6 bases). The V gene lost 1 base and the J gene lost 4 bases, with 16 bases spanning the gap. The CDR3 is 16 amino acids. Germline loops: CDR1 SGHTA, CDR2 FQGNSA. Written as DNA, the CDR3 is TGTGCCAGCAGCTTAGGTCGGCAGGGGATTGCAGAGACCCAGTACTTC. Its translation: CASSLGRQGIAETQYF.

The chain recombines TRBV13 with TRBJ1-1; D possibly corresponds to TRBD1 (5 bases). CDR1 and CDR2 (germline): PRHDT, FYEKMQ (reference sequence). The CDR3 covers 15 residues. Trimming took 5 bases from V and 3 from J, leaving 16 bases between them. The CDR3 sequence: CASSLWRIGDTEAFF. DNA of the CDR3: TGTGCCAGCAGCCTCTGGCGGATAGGGGACACTGAAGCTTTCTTT.

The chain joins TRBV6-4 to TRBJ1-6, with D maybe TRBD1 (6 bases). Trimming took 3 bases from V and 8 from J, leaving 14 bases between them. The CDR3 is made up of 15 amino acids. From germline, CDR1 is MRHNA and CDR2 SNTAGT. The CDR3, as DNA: TGTGCCAGCAGTGAACTTTTTGGGGGCGATTCACCCCTCCACTTT. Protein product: CASSELFGGDSPLHF.

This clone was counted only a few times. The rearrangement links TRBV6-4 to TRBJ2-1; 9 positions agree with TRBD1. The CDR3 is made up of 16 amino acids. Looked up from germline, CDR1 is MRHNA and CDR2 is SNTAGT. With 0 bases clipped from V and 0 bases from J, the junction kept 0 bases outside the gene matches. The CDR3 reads CASSDSTGGSYNEQFF. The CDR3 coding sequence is TGTGCCAGCAGTGACTCGACAGGGGGCTCCTACAATGAGCAGTTCTTC.

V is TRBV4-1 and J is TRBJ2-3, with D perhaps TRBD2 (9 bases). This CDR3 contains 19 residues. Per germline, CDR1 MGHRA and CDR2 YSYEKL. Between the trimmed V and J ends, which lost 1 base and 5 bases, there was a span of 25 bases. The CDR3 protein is CASSQGQGAGGPYVDTQYF. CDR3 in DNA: TGCGCCAGCAGCCAAGGCCAGGGGGCGGGGGGGCCATACGTAGATACGCAGTATTTT.

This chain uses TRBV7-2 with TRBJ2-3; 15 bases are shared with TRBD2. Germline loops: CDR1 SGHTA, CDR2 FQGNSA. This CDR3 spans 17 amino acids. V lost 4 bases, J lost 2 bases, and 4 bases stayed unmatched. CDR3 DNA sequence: TGTGCCAGCAGCTCGGGGACTAGCGGGGGGTTCACAGATACGCAGTATTTT. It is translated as CASSSGTSGGFTDTQYF.

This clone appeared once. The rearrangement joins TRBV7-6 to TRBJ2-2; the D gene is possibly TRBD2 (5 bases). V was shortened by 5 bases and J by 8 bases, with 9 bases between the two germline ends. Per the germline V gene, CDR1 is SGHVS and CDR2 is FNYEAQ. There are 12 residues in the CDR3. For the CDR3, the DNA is TGTGCCAGCAGCCGCCGGGAAGGGGAGCTGTTTTTT. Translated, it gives CASSRREGELFF.